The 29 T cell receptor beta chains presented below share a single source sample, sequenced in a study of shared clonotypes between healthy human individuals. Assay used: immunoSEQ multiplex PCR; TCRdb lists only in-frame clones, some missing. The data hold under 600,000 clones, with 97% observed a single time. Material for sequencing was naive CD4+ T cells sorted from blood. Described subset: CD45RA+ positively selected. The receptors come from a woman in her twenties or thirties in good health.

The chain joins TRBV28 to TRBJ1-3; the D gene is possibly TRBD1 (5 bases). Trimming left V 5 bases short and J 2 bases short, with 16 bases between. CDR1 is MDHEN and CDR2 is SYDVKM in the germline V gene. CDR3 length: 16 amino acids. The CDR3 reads CASSPTGGPAGNTIYF. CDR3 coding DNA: TGTGCCAGCAGTCCCACCGGGGGTCCTGCTGGAAACACCATATATTTT.

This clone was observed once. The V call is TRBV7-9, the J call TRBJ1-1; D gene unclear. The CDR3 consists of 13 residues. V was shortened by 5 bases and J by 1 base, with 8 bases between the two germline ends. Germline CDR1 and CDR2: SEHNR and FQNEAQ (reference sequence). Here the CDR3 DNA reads TGTGCCAGCAGCCCACCAGAGAACACTGAAGCTTTCTTT. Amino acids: CASSPPENTEAFF.

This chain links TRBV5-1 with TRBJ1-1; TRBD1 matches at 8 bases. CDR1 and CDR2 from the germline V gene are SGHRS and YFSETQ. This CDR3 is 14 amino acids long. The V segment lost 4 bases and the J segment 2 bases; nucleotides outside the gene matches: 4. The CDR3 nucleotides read TGCGCCAGCAGCGTCACAGGGGGAAACACTGAAGCTTTCTTT. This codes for CASSVTGGNTEAFF. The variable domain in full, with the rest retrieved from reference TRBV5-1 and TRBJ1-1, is KAGVTQTPRYLIKTRGQQVTLSCSPISGHRSVSWYQQTPGQGLQFLFEYFSETQRNKGNFPGRFSGRQFSNSRSEMNVSTLELGDSALYLCASSVTGGNTEAFFGQGTRLTVV.

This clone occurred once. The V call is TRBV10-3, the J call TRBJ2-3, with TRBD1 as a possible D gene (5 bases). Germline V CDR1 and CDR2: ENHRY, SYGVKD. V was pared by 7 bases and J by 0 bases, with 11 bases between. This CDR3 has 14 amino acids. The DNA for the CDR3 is TGTGCCATCAACCAGGGTATCAGCACAGATACGCAGTATTTT. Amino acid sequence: CAINQGISTDTQYF.

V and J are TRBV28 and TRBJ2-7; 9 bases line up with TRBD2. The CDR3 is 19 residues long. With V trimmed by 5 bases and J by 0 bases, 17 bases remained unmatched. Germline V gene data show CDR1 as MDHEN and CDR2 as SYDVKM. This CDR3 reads CASSVTGQWKREDSYEQYF. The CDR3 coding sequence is TGTGCCAGCAGTGTTACAGGGCAATGGAAGCGGGAGGACTCCTACGAGCAGTACTTC.

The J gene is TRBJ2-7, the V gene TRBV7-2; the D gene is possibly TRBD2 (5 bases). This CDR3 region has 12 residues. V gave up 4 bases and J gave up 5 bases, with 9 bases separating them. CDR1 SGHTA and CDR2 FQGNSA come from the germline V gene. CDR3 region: CASSSEGNEQYF. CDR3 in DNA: TGTGCCAGCAGCTCTGAGGGCAACGAGCAGTACTTC.

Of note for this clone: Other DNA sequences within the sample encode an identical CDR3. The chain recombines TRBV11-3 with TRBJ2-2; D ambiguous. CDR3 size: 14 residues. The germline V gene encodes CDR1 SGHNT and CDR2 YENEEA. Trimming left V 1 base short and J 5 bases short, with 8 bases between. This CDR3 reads CASSLGGRTGELFF. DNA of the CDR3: TGTGCCAGCAGCTTAGGGGGTCGGACCGGGGAGCTGTTTTTT.

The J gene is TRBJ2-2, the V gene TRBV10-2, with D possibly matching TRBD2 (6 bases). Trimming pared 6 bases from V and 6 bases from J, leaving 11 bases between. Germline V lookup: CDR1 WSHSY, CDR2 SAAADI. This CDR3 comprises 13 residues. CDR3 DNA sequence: TGCGCCAGCAGCAGGGACTTCCCCGGGGAGCTGTTTTTT. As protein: CASSRDFPGELFF.

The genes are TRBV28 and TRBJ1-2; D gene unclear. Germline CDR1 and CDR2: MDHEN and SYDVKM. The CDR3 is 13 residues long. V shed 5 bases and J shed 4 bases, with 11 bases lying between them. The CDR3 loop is CASSLYQAYGYTF. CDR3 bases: TGTGCCAGCAGTCTATATCAGGCCTATGGCTACACCTTC.

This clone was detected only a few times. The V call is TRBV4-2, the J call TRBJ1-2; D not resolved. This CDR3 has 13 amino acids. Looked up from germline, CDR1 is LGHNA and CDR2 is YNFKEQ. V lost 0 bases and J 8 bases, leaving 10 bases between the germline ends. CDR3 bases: TGTGCCAGCAGCCAAGATACGGATGGAGGCTACACCTTC. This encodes CASSQDTDGGYTF.

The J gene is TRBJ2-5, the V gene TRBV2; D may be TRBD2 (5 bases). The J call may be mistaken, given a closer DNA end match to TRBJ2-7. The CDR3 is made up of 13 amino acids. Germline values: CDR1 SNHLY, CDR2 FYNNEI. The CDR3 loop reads CASQRGFSYEQYF. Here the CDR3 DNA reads TGTGCCAGCCAACGGGGTTTTTCCTACGAGCAGTACTTC.

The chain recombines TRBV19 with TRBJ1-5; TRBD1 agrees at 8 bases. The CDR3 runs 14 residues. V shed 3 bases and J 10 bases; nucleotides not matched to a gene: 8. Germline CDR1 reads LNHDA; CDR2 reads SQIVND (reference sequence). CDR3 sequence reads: CASSITGGNRPQHF. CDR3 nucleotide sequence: TGTGCCAGTAGTATTACAGGGGGGAATCGACCCCAGCATTTT.

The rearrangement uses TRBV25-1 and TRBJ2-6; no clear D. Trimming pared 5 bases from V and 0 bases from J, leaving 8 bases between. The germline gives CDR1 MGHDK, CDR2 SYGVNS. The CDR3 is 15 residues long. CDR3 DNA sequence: TGTGCCAGCAGTCCATATTCCTCTGGGGCCAACGTCCTGACTTTC. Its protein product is CASSPYSSGANVLTF.

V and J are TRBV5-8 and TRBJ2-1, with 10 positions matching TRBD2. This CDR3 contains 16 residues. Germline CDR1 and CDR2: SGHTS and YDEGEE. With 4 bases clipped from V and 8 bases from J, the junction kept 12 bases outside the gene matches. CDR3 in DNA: TGTGCCAGCAGCCCCGCTAGCGGGAGCCAGGAGGATGAGCAGTTCTTC. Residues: CASSPASGSQEDEQFF.

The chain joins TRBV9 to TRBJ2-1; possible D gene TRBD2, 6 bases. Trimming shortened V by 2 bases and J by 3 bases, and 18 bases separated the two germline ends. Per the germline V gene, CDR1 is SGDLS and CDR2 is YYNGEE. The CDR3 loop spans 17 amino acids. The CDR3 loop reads CASSVLGGGYYYNEQFF. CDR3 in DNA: TGTGCCAGCAGCGTTCTGGGAGGCGGGTATTACTACAATGAGCAGTTCTTC.

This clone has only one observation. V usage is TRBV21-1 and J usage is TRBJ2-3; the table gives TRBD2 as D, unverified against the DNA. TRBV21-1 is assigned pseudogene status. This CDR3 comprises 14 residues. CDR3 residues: CASDVAASTDTQYF. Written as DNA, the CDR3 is TGTGCCAGCGACGTGGCGGCGAGCACAGATACGCAGTATTTT.

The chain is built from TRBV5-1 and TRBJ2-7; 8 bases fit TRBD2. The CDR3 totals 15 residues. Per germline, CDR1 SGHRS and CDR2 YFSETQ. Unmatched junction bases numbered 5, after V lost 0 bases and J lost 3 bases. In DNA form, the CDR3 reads TGCGCCAGCAGCTTGGGGACTAGCCTTGACTACGAGCAGTACTTC. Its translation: CASSLGTSLDYEQYF.

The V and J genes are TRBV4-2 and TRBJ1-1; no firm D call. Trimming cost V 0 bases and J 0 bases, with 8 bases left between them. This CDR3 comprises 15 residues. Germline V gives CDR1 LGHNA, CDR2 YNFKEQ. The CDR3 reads CASSQEVGMNTEAFF. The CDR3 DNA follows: TGTGCCAGCAGCCAAGAGGTCGGAATGAACACTGAAGCTTTCTTT.

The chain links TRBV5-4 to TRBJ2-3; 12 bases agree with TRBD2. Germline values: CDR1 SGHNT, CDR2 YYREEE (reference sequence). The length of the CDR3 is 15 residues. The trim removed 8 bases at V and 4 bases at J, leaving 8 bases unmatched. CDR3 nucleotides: TGTGCCAGTCGCACGGCTAGCGGGAGGGCAGATACGCAGTATTTT. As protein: CASRTASGRADTQYF.

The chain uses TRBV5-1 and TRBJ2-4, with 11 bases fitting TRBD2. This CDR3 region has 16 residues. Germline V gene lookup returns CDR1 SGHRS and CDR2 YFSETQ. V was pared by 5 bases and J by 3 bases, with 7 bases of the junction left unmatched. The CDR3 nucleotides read TGCGCCAGCAGTTTCATAGCGGGAGGGATCAAAAACATTCAGTACTTC. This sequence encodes CASSFIAGGIKNIQYF. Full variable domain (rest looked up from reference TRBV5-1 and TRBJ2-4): KAGVTQTPRYLIKTRGQQVTLSCSPISGHRSVSWYQQTPGQGLQFLFEYFSETQRNKGNFPGRFSGRQFSNSRSEMNVSTLELGDSALYLCASSFIAGGIKNIQYFGAGTRLSVL.

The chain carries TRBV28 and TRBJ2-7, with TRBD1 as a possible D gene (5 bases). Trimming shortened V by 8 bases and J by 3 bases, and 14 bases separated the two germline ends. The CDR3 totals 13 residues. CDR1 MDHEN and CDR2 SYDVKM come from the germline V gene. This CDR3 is CASSVDRVYEQYF. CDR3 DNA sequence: TGTGCCAGCTCCGTCGACAGAGTCTACGAGCAGTACTTC.

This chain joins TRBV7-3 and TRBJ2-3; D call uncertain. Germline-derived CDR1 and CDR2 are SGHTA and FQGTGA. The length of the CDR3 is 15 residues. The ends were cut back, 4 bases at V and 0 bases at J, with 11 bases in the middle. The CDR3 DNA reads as TGTGCCAGCAGCTCCGGGCCTCCTAGCACAGATACGCAGTATTTT. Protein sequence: CASSSGPPSTDTQYF.

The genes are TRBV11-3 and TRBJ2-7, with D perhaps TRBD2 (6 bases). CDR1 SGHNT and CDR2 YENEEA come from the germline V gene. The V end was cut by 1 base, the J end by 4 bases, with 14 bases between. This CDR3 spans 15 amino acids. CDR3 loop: CASSLGYGSGYEQYF. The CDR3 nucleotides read TGTGCCAGCAGCTTAGGATACGGGAGCGGATACGAGCAGTACTTC. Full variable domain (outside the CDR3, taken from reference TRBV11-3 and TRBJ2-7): EAGVVQSPRYKIIEKKQPVAFWCNPISGHNTLYWYLQNLGQGPELLIRYENEEAVDDSQLPKDRFSAERLKGVDSTLKIQPAELGDSAVYLCASSLGYGSGYEQYFGPGTRLTVT.

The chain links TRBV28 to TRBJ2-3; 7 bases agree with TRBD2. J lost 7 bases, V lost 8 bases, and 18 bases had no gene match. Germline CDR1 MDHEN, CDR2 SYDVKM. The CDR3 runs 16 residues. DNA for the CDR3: TGTGCCAGCTCGAGCTCGACGGGACTAAGGTGGAATACGCAGTATTTT. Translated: CASSSSTGLRWNTQYF. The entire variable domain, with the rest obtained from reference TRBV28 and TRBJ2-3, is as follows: DVKVTQSSRYLVKRTGEKVFLECVQDMDHENMFWYRQDPGLGLRLIYFSYDVKMKEKGDIPEGYSVSREKKERFSLILESASTNQTSMYLCASSSSTGLRWNTQYFGPGTRLTVL.

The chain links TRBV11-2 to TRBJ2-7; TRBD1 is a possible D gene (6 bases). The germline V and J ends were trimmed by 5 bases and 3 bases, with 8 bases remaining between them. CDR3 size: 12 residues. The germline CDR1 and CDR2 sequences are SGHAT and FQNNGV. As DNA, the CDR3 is TGTGCCAGCAGCAAAGGGGGCTACGAGCAGTACTTC. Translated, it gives CASSKGGYEQYF.

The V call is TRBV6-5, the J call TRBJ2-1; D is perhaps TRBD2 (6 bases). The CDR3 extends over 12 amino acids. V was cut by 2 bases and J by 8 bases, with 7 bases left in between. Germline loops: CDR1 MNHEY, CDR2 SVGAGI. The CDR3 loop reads CASSYAGHEQFF. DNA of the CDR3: TGTGCCAGCAGTTACGCGGGGCATGAGCAGTTCTTC.

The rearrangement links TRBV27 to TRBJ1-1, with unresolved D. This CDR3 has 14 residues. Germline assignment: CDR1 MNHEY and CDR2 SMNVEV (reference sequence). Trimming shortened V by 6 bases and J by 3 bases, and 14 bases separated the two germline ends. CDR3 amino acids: CASSLGGPYTEAFF. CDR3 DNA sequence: TGTGCCAGCAGCCTAGGTGGGCCGTACACTGAAGCTTTCTTT.

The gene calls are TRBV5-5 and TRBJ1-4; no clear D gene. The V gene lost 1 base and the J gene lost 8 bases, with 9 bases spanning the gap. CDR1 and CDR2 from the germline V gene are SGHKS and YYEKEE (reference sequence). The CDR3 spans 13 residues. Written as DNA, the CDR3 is TGTGCCAGCAGCTTGTTTATCGGGGAAAAACTGTTTTTT. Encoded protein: CASSLFIGEKLFF.

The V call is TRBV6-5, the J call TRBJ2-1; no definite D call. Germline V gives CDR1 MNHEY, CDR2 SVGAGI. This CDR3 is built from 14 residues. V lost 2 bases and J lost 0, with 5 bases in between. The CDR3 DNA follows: TGTGCCAGCAGTTACGAGAACTCCTACAATGAGCAGTTCTTC. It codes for CASSYENSYNEQFF.